These 3 T cell receptor beta chains came from one sample sequenced in a study of cytomegalovirus exposure and HLA in healthy donors. 60 Vbeta and 13 Jbeta primers were used in PCR. The method was immunoSEQ multiplex PCR; TCRdb's version includes in-frame clones alone and lacks a portion of them. The table includes about 110,000 clones, about 75% detected once. Sequencing was carried out using PBMCs. Receptor source: a man aged 40-49 years in good health and CMV-seronegative.

CDR3 loop: CASGRRGSTDTQYF. In DNA form, the CDR3 reads TGTGCCAGCGGAAGGCGGGGGAGCACAGATACGCAGTATTTT. The genes are TRBV7-9 and TRBJ2-3; 7 bases map to TRBD2. The germline V gene encodes CDR1 SEHNR and CDR2 FQNEAQ (reference sequence). The CDR3 has 14 residues. V was pared by 8 bases and J by 0 bases, with 5 bases of the junction left unmatched.

This chain links TRBV19 with TRBJ1-2; 8 bases map to TRBD1. The CDR3 has 14 residues. Germline lookup yields CDR1 LNHDA and CDR2 SQIVND (reference sequence). J was trimmed by 3 bases and V by 6 bases; bases with no gene match: 6. The CDR3 here is CASRVQGVDYGYTF. The DNA for the CDR3 is TGTGCCAGTAGGGTACAGGGGGTTGACTATGGCTACACCTTC.

Ten or more counts support this clone. The V call is TRBV5-6, the J call TRBJ2-5; 10 bases fit TRBD1. Trimming removed 0 bases from V and 4 bases from J; junction bases left unmatched: 3. CDR1 and CDR2 (germline): SGHDT, YYEEEE. CDR3 length: 15 amino acids. In DNA form, the CDR3 reads TGTGCCAGCAGCTTGGCGTGGACAGGGGGAGAGACCCAGTACTTC. Translated, it gives CASSLAWTGGETQYF.